Presented here are 6 T cell receptor beta chains from one specimen sequenced in a study of shared clonotypes between healthy human individuals. Here immunoSEQ multiplex PCR was the method, and the copy in TCRdb shows in-frame clones only, minus some. The sample records roughly 500,000 clones, around 74% being singletons. The sequenced sample was PBMCs. The source of these receptors is a woman aged 40 to 50 in good health. Some clones in this sample may be carry-over from other donors' samples.

This clone was detected ten times or more. This sequence joins TRBV2 and TRBJ2-7; 11 bases are shared with TRBD2. Germline CDR1 and CDR2: SNHLY and FYNNEI. With 7 bases clipped from V and 3 bases from J, the junction kept 14 bases outside the gene matches. The CDR3 is 17 residues long. CDR3 nucleotides: TGTGCCAGCATGGGGGCCGGGACTAGCGGCCGGGGCTACGAGCAGTACTTC. This gives the protein CASMGAGTSGRGYEQYF.

CDR3 bases: TGTGCCAGCCGGTCCCTAGCGGGAGGGCCCACGGGCAATGAGCAGTTCTTC. Translation: CASRSLAGGPTGNEQFF. The chain couples TRBV28 to TRBJ2-1, with 12 bases that match TRBD2. V lost 8 bases and J lost 6; bases outside the gene matches: 14. The length of the CDR3 is 17 residues. CDR1 and CDR2 from the germline V gene are MDHEN and SYDVKM.

The genes are TRBV19 and TRBJ2-7; D is possibly TRBD1 (6 bases). V dropped 7 bases and J dropped 3 bases, with 22 bases sitting between them. Germline CDR1 and CDR2: LNHDA and SQIVND (reference sequence). The CDR3 has 16 amino acids. This CDR3 reads CASTRGTGYSFYEQYF. Here the CDR3 DNA reads TGTGCCAGTACCCGCGGCACAGGGTATAGCTTCTACGAGCAGTACTTC.

The gene calls are TRBV28 and TRBJ1-2; 7 bases fit TRBD1. The CDR3 sequence is 13 residues long. Germline CDR1 is MDHEN and CDR2 is SYDVKM. V lost 8 bases to trimming and J lost 1 base; unmatched junction nucleotides: 4. CDR3 DNA sequence: TGTGCCAGCGGAAGGGACAGTAACTATGGCTACACCTTC. This codes for CASGRDSNYGYTF.

The V and J genes are TRBV5-4 and TRBJ2-2; D may be TRBD1 or TRBD2 (6 bases each). V shed 4 bases and J shed 5 bases, with 18 bases lying between them. The CDR3 extends over 16 amino acids. In germline, CDR1 is SGHNT, CDR2 YYREEE (reference sequence). The CDR3 region is CASSRRGGQVTGELFF. The CDR3 DNA follows: TGTGCCAGCAGCAGACGTGGGGGGCAGGTAACCGGGGAGCTGTTTTTT.

The chain carries TRBV6-6 and TRBJ1-1; D unclear. The CDR3 extends over 14 amino acids. V lost 6 bases, J lost 1 base, and 12 bases lay in between. Germline V gene data show CDR1 as MNHNY and CDR2 as SVGAGI (reference sequence). CDR3 nucleotide sequence: TGTGCCAGCAGCCCACAGCCCTCGAACACTGAAGCTTTCTTT. This codes for CASSPQPSNTEAFF.